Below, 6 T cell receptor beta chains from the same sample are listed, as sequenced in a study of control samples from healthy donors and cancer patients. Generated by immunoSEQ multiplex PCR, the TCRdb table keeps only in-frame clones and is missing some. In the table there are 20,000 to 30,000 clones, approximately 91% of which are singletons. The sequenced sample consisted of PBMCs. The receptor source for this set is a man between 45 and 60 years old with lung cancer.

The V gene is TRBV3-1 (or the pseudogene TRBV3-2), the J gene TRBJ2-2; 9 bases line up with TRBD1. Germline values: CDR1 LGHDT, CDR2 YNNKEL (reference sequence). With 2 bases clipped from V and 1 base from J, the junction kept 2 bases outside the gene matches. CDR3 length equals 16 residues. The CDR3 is CASSQRGQGNTGELFF. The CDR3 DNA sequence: TGTGCCAGCAGCCAAAGGGGACAGGGGAACACCGGGGAGCTGTTTTTT.

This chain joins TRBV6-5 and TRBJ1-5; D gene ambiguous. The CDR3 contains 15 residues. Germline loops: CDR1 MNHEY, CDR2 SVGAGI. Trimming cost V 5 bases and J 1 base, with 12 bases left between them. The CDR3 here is CASSLETVSNQPQHF. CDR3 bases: TGTGCCAGCAGTCTCGAGACGGTGAGCAATCAGCCCCAGCATTTT.

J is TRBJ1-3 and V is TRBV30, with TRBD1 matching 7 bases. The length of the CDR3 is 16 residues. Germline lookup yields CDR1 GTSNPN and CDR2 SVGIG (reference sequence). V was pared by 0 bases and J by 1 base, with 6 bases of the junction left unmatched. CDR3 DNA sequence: TGTGCCTGGAGTGTACAGGAGGGGGCGTCTGGAAACACCATATATTTT. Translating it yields CAWSVQEGASGNTIYF.

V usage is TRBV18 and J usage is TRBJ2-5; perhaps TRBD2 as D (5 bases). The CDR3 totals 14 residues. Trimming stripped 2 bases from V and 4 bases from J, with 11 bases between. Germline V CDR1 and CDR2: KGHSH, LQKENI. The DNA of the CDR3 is TGTGCCAGCTCACCAGGAGAAGCGGCAGAGACCCAGTACTTC. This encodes CASSPGEAAETQYF.

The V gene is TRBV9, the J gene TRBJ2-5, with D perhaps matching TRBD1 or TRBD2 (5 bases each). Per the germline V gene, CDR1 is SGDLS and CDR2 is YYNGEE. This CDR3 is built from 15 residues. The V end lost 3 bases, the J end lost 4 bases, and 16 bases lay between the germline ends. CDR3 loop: CASSARGTKGETQYF. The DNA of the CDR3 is TGTGCCAGCAGCGCGAGGGGTACCAAGGGAGAGACCCAGTACTTC.

Here the CDR3 DNA reads TGTGCCAGTAGTCCGCGGGACAAAACGGCAGGAAACACCATATATTTT. This codes for CASSPRDKTAGNTIYF. The rearrangement joins TRBV19 to TRBJ1-3, with a weak D call TRBD1 (6 bases). The germline V gene has CDR1 LNHDA and CDR2 SQIVND (reference sequence). CDR3 size: 16 residues. Between the trimmed V and J ends, which lost 5 bases and 4 bases, there was a span of 18 bases. Supplemented by reference TRBV19 and TRBJ1-3, the full variable domain reads DGGITQSPKYLFRKEGQNVTLSCEQNLNHDAMYWYRQDPGQGLRLIYYSQIVNDFQKGDIAEGYSVSREKKESFPLTVTSAQKNPTAFYLCASSPRDKTAGNTIYFGEGSWLTVV.